This T cell receptor beta chain is drawn from a study of cytomegalovirus exposure and HLA in healthy donors. J gave up 2 bases and V 3 bases, and 3 bases lay outside the gene matches. The germline V gene encodes CDR1 MNHNS and CDR2 SASEGT. The CDR3 is 15 amino acids. The PCR contained 60 Vbeta and 13 Jbeta primers. Generated by immunoSEQ multiplex PCR, the TCRdb table keeps only in-frame clones and is missing some. Among 150,000 to 200,000 clones listed, 84% were seen once. The sequenced sample was PBMCs. The origin of this receptor is a boy aged 5-17 years in good health and CMV-seronegative. V gene TRBV6-1 combines with J gene TRBJ2-1; 8 positions agree with TRBD2. The CDR3: CASSDNSGAYNEQFF. CDR3 DNA: TGTGCCAGCAGTGATAATAGCGGGGCCTACAATGAGCAGTTCTTC.